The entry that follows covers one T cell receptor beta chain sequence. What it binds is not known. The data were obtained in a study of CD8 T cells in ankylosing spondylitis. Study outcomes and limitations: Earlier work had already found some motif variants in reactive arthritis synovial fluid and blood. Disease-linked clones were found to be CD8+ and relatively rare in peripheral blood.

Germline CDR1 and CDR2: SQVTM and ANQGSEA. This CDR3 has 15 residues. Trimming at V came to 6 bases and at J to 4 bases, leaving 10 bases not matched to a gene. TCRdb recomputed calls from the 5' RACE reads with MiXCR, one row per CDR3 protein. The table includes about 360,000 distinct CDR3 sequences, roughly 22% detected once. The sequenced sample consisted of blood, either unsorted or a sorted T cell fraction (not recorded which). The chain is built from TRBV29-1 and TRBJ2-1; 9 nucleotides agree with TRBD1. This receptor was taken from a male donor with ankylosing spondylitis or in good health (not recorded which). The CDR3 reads CSVPQGDREYNEQFF. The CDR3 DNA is TGCAGCGTCCCCCAGGGGGACAGGGAGTACAATGAGCAGTTCTTC.